The 26 T cell receptor beta chains below were found in one sample sequenced in a study of shared clonotypes between healthy human individuals. Only in-frame clones appear in the TCRdb table, and some are missing; sequencing was by immunoSEQ multiplex PCR. The sample lists 950,000 to 1,100,000 clones, approximately 68% occurring once. Sequencing was done on a sample of memory CD4+ T cells sorted from blood. The subset denotes: CD45RA-negative fraction. These receptors were collected from a man aged 18 to 30 in good health.

The rearrangement joins TRBV4-1 to TRBJ2-6; D is unresolved. This CDR3 is 17 amino acids long. Trimming took 0 bases from V and 4 from J, leaving 13 bases between them. Per the germline V gene, CDR1 is MGHRA and CDR2 is YSYEKL. The CDR3 nucleotides are TGCGCCAGCAGCCAAGATGCCCTAGTCGGCGGGGCCAACGTCCTGACTTTC. Protein product: CASSQDALVGGANVLTF.

To note about this clone: The same CDR3 arises from other DNA sequences in this sample as well. The chain employs TRBV6-5 and TRBJ1-4; TRBD1 aligns across 7 bases. The trim removed 6 bases at V and 10 bases at J, leaving 11 bases unmatched. The CDR3 contains 14 residues. Per the germline V gene, CDR1 is MNHEY and CDR2 is SVGAGI. The CDR3 loop is CASRSDGQAVKLFF. In nucleotides, the CDR3 is TGTGCCAGCAGGTCAGATGGACAGGCGGTAAAACTGTTTTTT.

V and J are TRBV30 and TRBJ1-6; 7 bases are shared with TRBD1. There are 14 residues in the CDR3. Germline CDR1 GTSNPN, CDR2 SVGIG (reference sequence). Unmatched junction bases numbered 3, after V lost 4 bases and J lost 3 bases. CDR3 nucleotide sequence: TGTGCCTGGACCCGGGACAGCTATAATTCACCCCTCCACTTT. This translates into CAWTRDSYNSPLHF.

This clone was seen more than once but under ten times. The chain couples TRBV28 to TRBJ1-1; a weak D match, TRBD1 (5 bases). The CDR3 has 12 amino acids. Deletions cut 2 bases from V and 7 bases from J, with 8 bases between. In germline, CDR1 is MDHEN, CDR2 SYDVKM. CDR3 sequence reads: CASSLQQVEAFF. CDR3 DNA: TGTGCCAGCAGTTTACAACAGGTTGAAGCTTTCTTT.

V gene TRBV13 combines with J gene TRBJ1-1; TRBD1 aligns across 8 bases. The CDR3 runs 14 residues. V gave up 4 bases and J gave up 5 bases; unmatched junction bases: 6. The germline V gene has CDR1 PRHDT and CDR2 FYEKMQ (reference sequence). In DNA form, the CDR3 reads TGTGCCAGCAGCTACAGGGGGTTAGGGACTGAAGCTTTCTTT. As protein: CASSYRGLGTEAFF. The entire variable domain, with the rest obtained from reference TRBV13 and TRBJ1-1, is as follows: AAGVIQSPRHLIKEKRETATLKCYPIPRHDTVYWYQQGPGQDPQFLISFYEKMQSDKGSIPDRFSAQQFSDYHSELNMSSLELGDSALYFCASSYRGLGTEAFFGQGTRLTVV.

V and J are TRBV7-3 and TRBJ2-7; D is perhaps TRBD2 (5 bases). The ends were cut back, 1 base at V and 5 bases at J, with 9 bases in the middle. CDR1 is SGHTA, CDR2 FQGTGA, per germline. This CDR3 region has 13 residues. CDR3: CASSLKTGNEQYF. The CDR3 DNA sequence: TGTGCCAGCAGCTTAAAGACGGGGAACGAGCAGTACTTC.

The CDR3 sequence is CASSIGTQTYEQYF. The CDR3 DNA follows: TGTGCCAGTAGTATTGGCACTCAGACCTACGAGCAGTACTTC. The V call is TRBV19, the J call TRBJ2-7; D is uncertain. V was trimmed by 3 bases and J by 2 bases, leaving 11 bases between them. Germline CDR1 is LNHDA and CDR2 is SQIVND (reference sequence). The CDR3 is 14 residues long.

This chain uses TRBV9 with TRBJ2-3, with no clear D. The germline gives CDR1 SGDLS, CDR2 YYNGEE. The CDR3 has 15 residues. Trimming took 3 bases from V and 0 from J, leaving 11 bases between them. CDR3 sequence: CASSGPLSSTDTQYF. The CDR3 bases are TGTGCCAGCAGCGGCCCGCTATCGAGCACAGATACGCAGTATTTT.

This clone has only one observation. V is TRBV5-4 and J is TRBJ1-1; perhaps TRBD1 as D (6 bases). CDR1 is SGHNT, CDR2 YYREEE, per germline (reference sequence). With 6 bases removed from V and 6 bases from J, the gap between germline ends came to 21 bases. The CDR3 runs to 15 residues. CDR3 sequence reads: CASIRDLNEGAEAFF. CDR3 DNA sequence: TGTGCCAGCATCCGGGATCTTAATGAGGGGGCTGAAGCTTTCTTT.

This clone was recorded only once. The chain is built from TRBV5-6 and TRBJ2-5; D is possibly TRBD1 or TRBD2 (5 bases each). Germline V gene sequence: CDR1 SGHDT, CDR2 YYEEEE. The V end lost 6 bases, the J end lost 2 bases, and 20 bases lay between the germline ends. The CDR3 runs to 16 residues. CDR3 bases: TGTGCCAGCACCCTGAGGGGCGGGCCTATGCAAGAGACCCAGTACTTC. Its translation is CASTLRGGPMQETQYF. Based on the CDR3 plus reference TRBV5-6 and TRBJ2-5, the full variable domain is DAGVTQSPTHLIKTRGQQVTLRCSPKSGHDTVSWYQQALGQGPQFIFQYYEEEERQRGNFPDRFSGHQFPNYSSELNVNALLLGDSALYLCASTLRGGPMQETQYFGPGTRLLVL.

This chain connects TRBV21-1 to TRBJ2-5; the table's D call of TRBD1 was not tested on the DNA. TRBV21-1 counts as a pseudogene. The CDR3 has 15 residues. The CDR3 DNA sequence: TGTGCCAGCAGCAAAGAGAAAACAGTCCAAGAGACCCAGTACTTC. Amino acids: CASSKEKTVQETQYF.

The chain employs TRBV5-1 and TRBJ2-3, with 7 bases that match TRBD1. Germline lookup yields CDR1 SGHRS and CDR2 YFSETQ. J was trimmed by 5 bases and V by 1 base; bases with no gene match: 4. The CDR3 totals 14 residues. Written as DNA, the CDR3 is TGCGCCAGCAGCTTGACAGGGGCCGGAGATACGCAGTATTTT. It is translated as CASSLTGAGDTQYF.

This clone was seen repeatedly, ten times or more. This chain connects TRBV11-2 to TRBJ2-5; D call uncertain. The CDR3 has 13 residues. Germline loops: CDR1 SGHAT, CDR2 FQNNGV. With 0 bases removed from V and 5 bases from J, the gap between germline ends came to 7 bases. CDR3 in DNA: TGTGCCAGCAGCTTAGAAAGGGCGGAGACCCAGTACTTC. Protein product: CASSLERAETQYF.

The gene calls are TRBV18 and TRBJ2-5; perhaps TRBD1 as D (5 bases). Germline CDR1 reads KGHSH; CDR2 reads LQKENI. There are 14 residues in the CDR3. V was pared by 6 bases and J by 1 base, with 12 bases between. CDR3 nucleotides: TGTGCCAGCTCTCGACAGACCCTCCAAGAGACCCAGTACTTC. It translates to CASSRQTLQETQYF. The whole variable domain, filled in from reference TRBV18 and TRBJ2-5, reads NAGVMQNPRHLVRRRGQEARLRCSPMKGHSHVYWYRQLPEEGLKFMVYLQKENIIDESGMPKERFSAEFPKEGPSILRIQQVVRGDSAAYFCASSRQTLQETQYFGPGTRLLVL.

The chain is built from TRBV27 and TRBJ2-7; the D gene is possibly TRBD1 (8 bases). V gave up 6 bases and J gave up 6 bases, with 24 bases separating them. Looked up from germline, CDR1 is MNHEY and CDR2 is SMNVEV (reference sequence). This CDR3 contains 16 residues. The CDR3 DNA reads TGTGCCAGCAGGGACAGGGATTGGAGACTAGCAACCGAGCAGTACTTC. This codes for CASRDRDWRLATEQYF.

V gene TRBV14 combines with J gene TRBJ2-5; 7 nucleotides align to TRBD1. There are 15 residues in the CDR3. With V trimmed by 4 bases and J by 5 bases, 10 bases remained unmatched. Germline assignment: CDR1 SGHDN and CDR2 FVKESK. The CDR3, as DNA: TGTGCCAGCAGCCCCTGGGGACAGCTGAGGGAGACCCAGTACTTC. This codes for CASSPWGQLRETQYF.

The gene calls are TRBV10-2 and TRBJ2-4; 7 bases line up with TRBD2. Unmatched junction bases numbered 0, after V lost 6 bases and J lost 7 bases. The CDR3 is 11 amino acids. Germline values: CDR1 WSHSY, CDR2 SAAADI. The CDR3 is CASSGGNIQYF. As DNA, the CDR3 is TGCGCCAGCAGCGGGGGGAACATTCAGTACTTC.

The chain uses TRBV6-6 and TRBJ2-1; perhaps TRBD1 as D (6 bases). Germline assignment: CDR1 MNHNY and CDR2 SVGAGI (reference sequence). The ends were cut back, 6 bases at V and 12 bases at J, with 12 bases in the middle. The CDR3 loop spans 11 amino acids. CDR3 sequence: CASSPQGMQFF. The CDR3 bases are TGTGCCAGCAGCCCCCAGGGGATGCAGTTCTTC.

J is TRBJ1-2 and V is TRBV5-1; D unclear. The CDR3 contains 14 residues. V lost 3 bases, J lost 4 bases, and 13 bases lay in between. Germline V gene sequence: CDR1 SGHRS, CDR2 YFSETQ. CDR3 residues: CASSSDDSGYGYTF. As DNA, the CDR3 is TGCGCCAGCAGCTCGGACGACTCGGGCTATGGCTACACCTTC. Variable domain in full (rest from reference TRBV5-1 and TRBJ1-2): KAGVTQTPRYLIKTRGQQVTLSCSPISGHRSVSWYQQTPGQGLQFLFEYFSETQRNKGNFPGRFSGRQFSNSRSEMNVSTLELGDSALYLCASSSDDSGYGYTFGSGTRLTVV.

The rearrangement joins TRBV7-9 to TRBJ1-4, with D unresolved. The CDR3 is made up of 19 amino acids. From germline, CDR1 is SEHNR and CDR2 FQNEAQ (reference sequence). V was cut by 1 base and J by 1 base, with 19 bases left in between. The CDR3: CASSLGAWQAEGTNEKLFF. CDR3 DNA sequence: TGTGCCAGCAGCTTAGGGGCGTGGCAGGCCGAGGGAACTAATGAAAAACTGTTTTTT.

The chain links TRBV6-1 to TRBJ1-5, with a tentative D call TRBD1 (5 bases). The CDR3 covers 14 residues. The ends were cut back, 6 bases at V and 7 bases at J, with 16 bases in the middle. The germline gives CDR1 MNHNS, CDR2 SASEGT. CDR3 coding DNA: TGTGCCAGCAGGGTCCGGGGGAGGTGGCAGCCCCAGCATTTT. Amino acids: CASRVRGRWQPQHF.

The chain employs TRBV4-2 and TRBJ2-7; TRBD1 agrees at 10 bases. Trimming removed 3 bases from V and 0 bases from J; junction bases left unmatched: 5. CDR1 is LGHNA, CDR2 YNFKEQ, per germline. The CDR3 runs to 16 residues. This CDR3 reads CASSQGTGATSYEQYF. In DNA, the CDR3 is TGTGCCAGCAGCCAGGGGACAGGGGCCACCTCCTACGAGCAGTACTTC.

The chain is built from TRBV1 and TRBJ1-6. TRBV1 is a pseudogene segment. CDR3 length equals 13 residues. As DNA, the CDR3 is TGCACCAGCAGCCAAGGCGAGGATTCACCCCTCCACTTT. This translates into CTSSQGEDSPLHF.

In its sample, this clone was seen once. The same CDR3 also results from other DNA sequences found in this sample. The chain carries TRBV4-3 and TRBJ2-7; D may be TRBD1 (6 bases). From germline, CDR1 is LGHNA and CDR2 YSLEER. Trimming removed 0 bases from V and 5 bases from J, with 8 bases in between. The CDR3 extends over 13 amino acids. The CDR3: CASSQDRGNEQYF. As DNA, the CDR3 is TGCGCCAGCAGCCAAGACAGGGGTAACGAGCAGTACTTC.

This chain joins TRBV2 and TRBJ1-2; no clear D gene. The V and J ends lost 8 bases and 3 bases respectively, with 16 bases between them. CDR3 length equals 14 residues. The V gene's germline CDR1 is SNHLY and CDR2 FYNNEI. The CDR3 is CASVTLSSDYGYTF. CDR3 sequence (DNA): TGTGCCAGCGTCACTCTCTCCTCGGACTATGGCTACACCTTC.

The rearrangement joins TRBV6-1 to TRBJ2-5; TRBD1 matches 8 bases. Germline V gene sequence: CDR1 MNHNS, CDR2 SASEGT. This CDR3 is built from 16 residues. V was clipped by 3 bases and J by 4 bases; unmatched bases: 10. CDR3 residues: CASSDHSRTGRETQYF. CDR3 coding DNA: TGTGCCAGCAGTGACCACTCGCGGACAGGGAGAGAGACCCAGTACTTC.